This T cell receptor beta chain was captured in a study of T cells in Graves' hyperthyroidism and ophthalmopathy. Study-level points and caveats: The model anticipated ophthalmopathy a median approximately six months pre-onset.

CDR3 length equals 12 residues. Trimming removed 3 bases from V and 4 bases from J, with 6 bases in between. Germline assignment: CDR1 LGHDT and CDR2 YNNKEL (reference sequence). This clonotype was seen repeatedly, ten times or more. Its antigen is not identified. A patient was excluded if there was uncontrolled infection, other autoimmune disease, pregnancy or lactation. Using RNA transcripts as the source, TCR beta CDR3 regions were amplified. The HTBI primer set drove a first-round RT-PCR of the TCR CDR3. TCRdb re-called the multiplex PCR reads through MiXCR, storing one row per CDR3 protein. The sample has approximately 690,000 distinct CDR3 sequences; about 14% are singletons.

The rearrangement uses TRBV3-1 and TRBJ1-1; D is possibly TRBD1 (5 bases). The sequenced sample consisted of blood. This sequence originates from a woman aged 50 to 65 with Graves' ophthalmopathy. The DNA of the CDR3 is TGTGCCAGCAGCCACAGGGCCACTGAAGCTTTCTTT. Protein product: CASSHRATEAFF.